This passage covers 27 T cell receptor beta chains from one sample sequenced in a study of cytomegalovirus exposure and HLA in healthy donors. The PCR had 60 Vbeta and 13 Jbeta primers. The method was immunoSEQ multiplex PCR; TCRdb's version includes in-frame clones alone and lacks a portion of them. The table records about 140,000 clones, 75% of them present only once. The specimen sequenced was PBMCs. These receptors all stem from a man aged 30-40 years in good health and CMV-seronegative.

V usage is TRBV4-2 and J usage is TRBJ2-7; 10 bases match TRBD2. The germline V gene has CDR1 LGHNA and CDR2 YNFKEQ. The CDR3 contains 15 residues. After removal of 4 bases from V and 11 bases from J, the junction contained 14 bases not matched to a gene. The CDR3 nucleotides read TGTGCCAGCAGCCCTGCCGGGACTAGCGCGGAGGGGAAGTACTTC. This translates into CASSPAGTSAEGKYF.

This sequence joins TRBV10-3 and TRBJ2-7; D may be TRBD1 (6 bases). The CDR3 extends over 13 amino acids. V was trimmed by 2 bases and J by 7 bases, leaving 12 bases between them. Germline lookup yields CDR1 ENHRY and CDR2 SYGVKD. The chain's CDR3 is CAISETGSVEQYF. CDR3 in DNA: TGTGCCATCAGTGAGACAGGGTCGGTGGAGCAGTACTTC.

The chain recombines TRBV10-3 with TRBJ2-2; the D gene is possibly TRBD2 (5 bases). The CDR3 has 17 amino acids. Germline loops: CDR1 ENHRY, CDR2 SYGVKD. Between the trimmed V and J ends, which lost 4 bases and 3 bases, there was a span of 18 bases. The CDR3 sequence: CAISASRTGQDTGELFF. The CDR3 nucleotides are TGTGCCATCAGTGCCTCTCGGACTGGGCAGGACACCGGGGAGCTGTTTTTT.

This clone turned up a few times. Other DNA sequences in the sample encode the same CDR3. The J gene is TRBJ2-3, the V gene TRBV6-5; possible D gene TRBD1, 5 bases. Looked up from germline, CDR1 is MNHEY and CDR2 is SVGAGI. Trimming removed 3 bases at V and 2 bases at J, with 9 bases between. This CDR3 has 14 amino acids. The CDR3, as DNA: TGTGCCAGCAGTTATTTGGGGCTCACAGATACGCAGTATTTT. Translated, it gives CASSYLGLTDTQYF.

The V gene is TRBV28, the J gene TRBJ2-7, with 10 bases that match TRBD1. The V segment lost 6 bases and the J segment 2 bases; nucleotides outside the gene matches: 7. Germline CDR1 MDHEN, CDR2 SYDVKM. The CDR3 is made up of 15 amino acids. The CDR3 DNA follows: TGTGCCAGCAGGACACCGGGACAGGGGCCCTACGAGCAGTACTTC. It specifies CASRTPGQGPYEQYF.

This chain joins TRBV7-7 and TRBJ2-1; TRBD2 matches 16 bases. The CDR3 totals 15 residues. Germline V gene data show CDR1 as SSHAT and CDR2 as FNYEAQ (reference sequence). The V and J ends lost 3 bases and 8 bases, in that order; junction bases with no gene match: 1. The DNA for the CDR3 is TGTGCCAGCAGCTTGGGGACTAGCGGGAGGGATGAGCAGTTCTTC. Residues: CASSLGTSGRDEQFF.

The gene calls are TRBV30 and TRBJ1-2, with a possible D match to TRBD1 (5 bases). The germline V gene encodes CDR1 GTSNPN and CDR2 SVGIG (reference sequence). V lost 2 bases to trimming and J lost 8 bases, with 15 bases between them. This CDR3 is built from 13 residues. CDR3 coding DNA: TGTGCCTGGAGTTCCGGGGGAGGCGAGGGCTACACCTTC. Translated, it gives CAWSSGGGEGYTF.

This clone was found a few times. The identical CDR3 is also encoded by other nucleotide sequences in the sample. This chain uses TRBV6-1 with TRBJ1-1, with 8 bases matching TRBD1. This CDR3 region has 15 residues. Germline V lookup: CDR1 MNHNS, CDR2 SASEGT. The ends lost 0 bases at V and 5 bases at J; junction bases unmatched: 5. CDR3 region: CASSEAGRGRTEAFF. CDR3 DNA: TGTGCCAGCAGTGAAGCCGGCAGGGGGCGTACTGAAGCTTTCTTT.

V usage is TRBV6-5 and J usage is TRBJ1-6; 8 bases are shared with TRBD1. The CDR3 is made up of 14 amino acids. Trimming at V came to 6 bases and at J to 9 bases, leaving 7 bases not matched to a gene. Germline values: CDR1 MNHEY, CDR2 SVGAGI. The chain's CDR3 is CASSLDREGSPLHF. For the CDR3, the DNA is TGTGCCAGCAGCTTGGACAGGGAGGGTTCACCCCTCCACTTT.

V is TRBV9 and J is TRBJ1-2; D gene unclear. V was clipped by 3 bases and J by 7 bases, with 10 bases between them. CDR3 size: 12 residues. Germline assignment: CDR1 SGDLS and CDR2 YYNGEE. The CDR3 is CASSAPEGGYTF. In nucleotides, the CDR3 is TGTGCCAGCAGCGCTCCCGAGGGTGGCTACACCTTC.

The chain's CDR3 is CASSPEGIGETQYF. CDR3 sequence (DNA): TGTGCCAGCAGCCCGGAGGGCATCGGCGAGACCCAGTACTTC. The V call is TRBV5-4, the J call TRBJ2-5, with D possibly TRBD2 on 6 matching bases. Deletions cut 4 bases from V and 5 bases from J, with 15 bases between. In germline, CDR1 is SGHNT, CDR2 YYREEE (reference sequence). The CDR3 is 14 residues long.

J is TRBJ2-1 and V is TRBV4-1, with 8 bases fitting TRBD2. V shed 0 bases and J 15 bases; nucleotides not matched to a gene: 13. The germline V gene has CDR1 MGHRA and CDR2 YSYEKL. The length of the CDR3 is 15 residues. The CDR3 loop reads CASSQEGTGGKQRFF. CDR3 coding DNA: TGCGCCAGCAGCCAAGAGGGCACGGGGGGGAAACAGCGGTTCTTC.

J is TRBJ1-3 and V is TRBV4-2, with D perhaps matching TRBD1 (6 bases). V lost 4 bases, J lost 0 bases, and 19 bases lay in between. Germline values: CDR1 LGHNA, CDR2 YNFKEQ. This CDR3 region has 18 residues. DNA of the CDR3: TGTGCCAGCAGCCGAAACCCGGTGGGGGCGAGCTCTGGAAACACCATATATTTT. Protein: CASSRNPVGASSGNTIYF.

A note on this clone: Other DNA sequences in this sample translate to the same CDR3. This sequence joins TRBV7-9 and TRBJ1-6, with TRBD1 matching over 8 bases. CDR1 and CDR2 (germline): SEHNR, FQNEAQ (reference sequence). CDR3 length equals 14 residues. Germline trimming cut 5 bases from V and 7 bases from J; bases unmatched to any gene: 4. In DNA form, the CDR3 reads TGTGCCAGCAGCCCGGACAGGGTAAATTCACCCCTCCACTTT. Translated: CASSPDRVNSPLHF.

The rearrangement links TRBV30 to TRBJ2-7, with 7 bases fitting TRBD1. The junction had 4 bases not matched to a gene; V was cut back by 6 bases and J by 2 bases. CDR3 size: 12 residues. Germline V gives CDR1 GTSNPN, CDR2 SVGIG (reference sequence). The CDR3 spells CACLRGTYEQYF. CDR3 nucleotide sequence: TGTGCCTGTCTCAGGGGGACCTACGAGCAGTACTTC.

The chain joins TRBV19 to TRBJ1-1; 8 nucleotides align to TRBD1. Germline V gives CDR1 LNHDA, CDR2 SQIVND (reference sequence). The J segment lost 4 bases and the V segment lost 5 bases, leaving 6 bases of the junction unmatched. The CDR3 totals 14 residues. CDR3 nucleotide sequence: TGTGCCAGTAGTCTTCACAGGGGGAGCACTGAAGCTTTCTTT. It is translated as CASSLHRGSTEAFF.

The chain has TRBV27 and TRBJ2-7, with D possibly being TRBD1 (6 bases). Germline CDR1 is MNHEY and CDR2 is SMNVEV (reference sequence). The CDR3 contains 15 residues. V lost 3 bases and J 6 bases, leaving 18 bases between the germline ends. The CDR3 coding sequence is TGTGCCAGCAGTTTGACGTCTCAGGGGACCACCGAGCAGTACTTC. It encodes CASSLTSQGTTEQYF.

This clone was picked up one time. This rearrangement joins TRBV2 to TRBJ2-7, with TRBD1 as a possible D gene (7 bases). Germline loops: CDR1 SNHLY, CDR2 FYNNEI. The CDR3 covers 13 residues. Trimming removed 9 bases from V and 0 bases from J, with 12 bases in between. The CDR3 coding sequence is TGTGCCAGGGGGGGACAGAGCTCCTACGAGCAGTACTTC. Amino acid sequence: CARGGQSSYEQYF.

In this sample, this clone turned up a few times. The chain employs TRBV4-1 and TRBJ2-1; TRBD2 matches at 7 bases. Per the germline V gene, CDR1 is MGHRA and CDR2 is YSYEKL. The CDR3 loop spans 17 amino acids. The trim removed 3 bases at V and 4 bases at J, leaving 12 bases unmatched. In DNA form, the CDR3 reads TGCGCCAGCAGCCAGGACCCTAGAAGCGGGGCTTACAATGAGCAGTTCTTC. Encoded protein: CASSQDPRSGAYNEQFF.

CDR3 coding DNA: TGTGCCAGTACCCAACCCGGCGGGACTGAAGCTTTCTTT. This translates into CASTQPGGTEAFF. V is TRBV19 and J is TRBJ1-1, with unresolved D. V was pared by 7 bases and J by 5 bases, with 14 bases between. Germline V lookup: CDR1 LNHDA, CDR2 SQIVND (reference sequence). This CDR3 comprises 13 residues.

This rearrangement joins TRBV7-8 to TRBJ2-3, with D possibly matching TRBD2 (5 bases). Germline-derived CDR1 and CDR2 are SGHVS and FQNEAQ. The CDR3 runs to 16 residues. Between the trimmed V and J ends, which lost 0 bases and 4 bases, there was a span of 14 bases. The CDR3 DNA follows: TGTGCCAGCAGCTTAGCTGAGGGAAGGAGGCCAGATACGCAGTATTTT. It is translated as CASSLAEGRRPDTQYF.

DNA of the CDR3: TGCGCCAGCACCTCTGGCGGAGCCACCGGGGAGCTGTTTTTT. Protein product: CASTSGGATGELFF. The chain employs TRBV10-1 and TRBJ2-2; D gene ambiguous. V lost 7 bases to trimming and J lost 4 bases, with 13 bases between them. Germline CDR1 reads WNHNN; CDR2 reads SYGVQD (reference sequence). This CDR3 has 14 residues.

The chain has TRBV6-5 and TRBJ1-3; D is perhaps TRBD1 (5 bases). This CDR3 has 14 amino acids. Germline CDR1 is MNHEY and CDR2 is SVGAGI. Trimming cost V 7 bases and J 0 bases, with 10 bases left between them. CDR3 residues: CASTQGLSGNTIYF. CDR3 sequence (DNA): TGTGCCAGCACTCAGGGCCTCTCTGGAAACACCATATATTTT.

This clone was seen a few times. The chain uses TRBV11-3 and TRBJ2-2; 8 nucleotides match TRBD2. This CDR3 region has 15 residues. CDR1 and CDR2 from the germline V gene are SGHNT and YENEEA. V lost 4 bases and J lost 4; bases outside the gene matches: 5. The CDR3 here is CASSSLAAGTGELFF. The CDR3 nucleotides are TGTGCCAGCAGCTCACTAGCGGCCGGCACCGGGGAGCTGTTTTTT.

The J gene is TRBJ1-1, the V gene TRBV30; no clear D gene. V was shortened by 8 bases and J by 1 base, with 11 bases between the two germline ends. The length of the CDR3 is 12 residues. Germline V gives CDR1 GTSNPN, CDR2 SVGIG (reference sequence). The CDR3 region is CAQGRGNTEAFF. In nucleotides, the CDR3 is TGTGCCCAAGGGAGAGGGAACACTGAAGCTTTCTTT.

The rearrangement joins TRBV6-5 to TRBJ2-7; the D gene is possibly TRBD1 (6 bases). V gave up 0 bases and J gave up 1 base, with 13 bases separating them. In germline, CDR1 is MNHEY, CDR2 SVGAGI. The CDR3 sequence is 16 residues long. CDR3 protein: CASSYSGGTSSYEQYF. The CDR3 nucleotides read TGTGCCAGCAGTTACTCAGGGGGAACCTCGTCCTACGAGCAGTACTTC.

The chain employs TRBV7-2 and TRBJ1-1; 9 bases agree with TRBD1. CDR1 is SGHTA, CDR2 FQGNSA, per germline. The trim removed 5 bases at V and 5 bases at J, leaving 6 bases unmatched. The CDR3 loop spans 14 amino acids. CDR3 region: CASSPRQGGTEAFF. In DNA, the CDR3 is TGTGCCAGCAGCCCGAGACAGGGGGGGACTGAAGCTTTCTTT.